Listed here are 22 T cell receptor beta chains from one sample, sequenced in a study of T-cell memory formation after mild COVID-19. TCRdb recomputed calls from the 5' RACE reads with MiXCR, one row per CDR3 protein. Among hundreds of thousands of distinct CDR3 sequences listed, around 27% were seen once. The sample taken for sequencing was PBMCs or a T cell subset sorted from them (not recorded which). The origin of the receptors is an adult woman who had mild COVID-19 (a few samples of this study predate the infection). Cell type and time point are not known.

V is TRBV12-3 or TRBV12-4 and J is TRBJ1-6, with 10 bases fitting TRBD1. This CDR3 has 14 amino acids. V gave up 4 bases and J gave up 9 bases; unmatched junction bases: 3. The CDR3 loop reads CASSSRDRGSPLHF. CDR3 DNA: TGTGCCAGCAGTTCCCGGGACAGGGGTTCACCCCTCCACTTT.

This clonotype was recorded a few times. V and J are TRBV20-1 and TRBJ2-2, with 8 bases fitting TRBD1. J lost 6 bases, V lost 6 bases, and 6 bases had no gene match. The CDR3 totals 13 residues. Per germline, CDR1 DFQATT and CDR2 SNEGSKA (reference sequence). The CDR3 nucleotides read TGCAGTGCGAGCAGGGGGCAGGCCGGGGAGCTGTTTTTT. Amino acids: CSASRGQAGELFF.

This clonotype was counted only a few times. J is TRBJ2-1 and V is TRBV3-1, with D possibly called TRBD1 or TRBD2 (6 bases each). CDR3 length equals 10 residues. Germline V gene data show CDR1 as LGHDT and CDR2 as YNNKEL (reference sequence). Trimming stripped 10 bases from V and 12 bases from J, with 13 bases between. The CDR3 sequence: CATGAGPQFF. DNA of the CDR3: TGTGCCACGGGGGCGGGACCGCAGTTCTTC.

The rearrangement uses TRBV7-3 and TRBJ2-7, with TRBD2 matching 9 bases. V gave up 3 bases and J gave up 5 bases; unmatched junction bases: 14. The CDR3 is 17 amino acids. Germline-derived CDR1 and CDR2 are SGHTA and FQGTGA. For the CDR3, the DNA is TGTGCCAGCAGCTTCGGGCCGGAGGGGACTAGCAAGGACGAGCAGTACTTC. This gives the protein CASSFGPEGTSKDEQYF.

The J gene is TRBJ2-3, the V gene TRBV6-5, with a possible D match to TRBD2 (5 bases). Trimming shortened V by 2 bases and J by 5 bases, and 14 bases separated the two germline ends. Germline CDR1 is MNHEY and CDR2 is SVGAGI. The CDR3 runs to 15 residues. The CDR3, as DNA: TGTGCCAGCAGTTACGTGGGTGCCGGGGAAGATACGCAGTATTTT. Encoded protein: CASSYVGAGEDTQYF.

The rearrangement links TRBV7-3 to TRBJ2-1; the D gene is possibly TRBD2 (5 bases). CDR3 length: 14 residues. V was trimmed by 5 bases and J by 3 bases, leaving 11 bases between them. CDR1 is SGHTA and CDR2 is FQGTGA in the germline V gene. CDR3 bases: TGTGCCAGCAGCCACTCCGGGGTCTACAATGAGCAGTTCTTC. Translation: CASSHSGVYNEQFF.

For the CDR3, the DNA is TGTGCCAGCTCACCACAAAGGGGTAATCAGCCCCAGCATTTT. Residues: CASSPQRGNQPQHF. This chain links TRBV18 with TRBJ1-5; the D gene is possibly TRBD1 (5 bases). Germline lookup yields CDR1 KGHSH and CDR2 LQKENI. The CDR3 sequence is 14 residues long. V lost 1 base, J lost 4 bases, and 8 bases lay in between.

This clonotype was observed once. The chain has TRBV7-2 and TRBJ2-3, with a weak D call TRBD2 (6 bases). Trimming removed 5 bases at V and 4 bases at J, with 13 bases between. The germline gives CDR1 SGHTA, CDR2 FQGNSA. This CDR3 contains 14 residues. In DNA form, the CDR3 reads TGTGCCAGCAGCCAAGGAGGGTACGCAGATACGCAGTATTTT. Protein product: CASSQGGYADTQYF.

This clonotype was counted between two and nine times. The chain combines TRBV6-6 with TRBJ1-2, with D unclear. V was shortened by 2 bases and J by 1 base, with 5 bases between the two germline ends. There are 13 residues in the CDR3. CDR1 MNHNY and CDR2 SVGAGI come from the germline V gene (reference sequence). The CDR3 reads CASSYTDNYGYTF. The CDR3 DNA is TGTGCCAGCAGTTACACGGATAACTATGGCTACACCTTC.

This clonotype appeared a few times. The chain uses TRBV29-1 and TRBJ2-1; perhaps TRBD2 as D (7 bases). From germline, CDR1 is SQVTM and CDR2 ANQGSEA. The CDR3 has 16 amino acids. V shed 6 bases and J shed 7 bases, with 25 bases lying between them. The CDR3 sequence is CSVPLPGGSGFNEQFF. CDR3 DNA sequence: TGCAGCGTCCCCCTCCCGGGGGGCTCGGGCTTTAATGAGCAGTTCTTC.

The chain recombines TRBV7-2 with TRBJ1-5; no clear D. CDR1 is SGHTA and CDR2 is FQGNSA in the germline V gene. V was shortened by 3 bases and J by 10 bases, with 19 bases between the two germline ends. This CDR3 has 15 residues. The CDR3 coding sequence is TGTGCCAGCAGCTTTGACCGATTACGAAGGGATCCCCAGCATTTT. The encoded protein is CASSFDRLRRDPQHF.

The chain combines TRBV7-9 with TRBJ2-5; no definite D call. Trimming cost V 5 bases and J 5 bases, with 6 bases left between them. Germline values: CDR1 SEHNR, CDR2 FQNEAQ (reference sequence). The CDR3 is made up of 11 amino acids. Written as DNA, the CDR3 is TGTGCCAGCAGCCCTTGGGAGACCCAGTACTTC. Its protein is CASSPWETQYF. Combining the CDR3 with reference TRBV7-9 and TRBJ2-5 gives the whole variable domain DTGVSQNPRHKITKRGQNVTFRCDPISEHNRLYWYRQTLGQGPEFLTYFQNEAQLEKSRLLSDRFSAERPKGSFSTLEIQRTEQGDSAMYLCASSPWETQYFGPGTRLLVL.

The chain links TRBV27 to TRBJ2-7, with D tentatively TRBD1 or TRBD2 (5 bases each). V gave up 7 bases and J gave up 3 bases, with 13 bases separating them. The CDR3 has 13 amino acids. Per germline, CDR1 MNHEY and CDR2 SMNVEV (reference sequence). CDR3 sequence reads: CASTPGPYYEQYF. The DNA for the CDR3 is TGTGCCAGCACACCGGGACCATACTACGAGCAGTACTTC.

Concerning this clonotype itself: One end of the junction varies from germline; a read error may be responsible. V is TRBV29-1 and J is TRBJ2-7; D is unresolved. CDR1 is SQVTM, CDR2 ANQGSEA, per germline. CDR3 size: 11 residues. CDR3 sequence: CSVGRQDEQCF. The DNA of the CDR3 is TGCAGCGTTGGCAGGCAGGACGAGCAGTGCTTC.

In DNA, the CDR3 is TGTGCCAGCAGTTTAATCGGGAACACTGAAGCTTTCTTT. This sequence encodes CASSLIGNTEAFF. The rearrangement uses TRBV12-3 or TRBV12-4 and TRBJ1-1; D ambiguous. The CDR3 covers 13 residues. Trimming took off 2 bases at V and 1 base at J, with 5 bases between the two ends.

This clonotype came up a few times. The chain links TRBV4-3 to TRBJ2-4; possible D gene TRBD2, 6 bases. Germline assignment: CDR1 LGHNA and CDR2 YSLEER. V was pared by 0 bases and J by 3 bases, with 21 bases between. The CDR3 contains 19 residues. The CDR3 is CASSQDLAGGRLGKNIQYF. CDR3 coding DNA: TGCGCCAGCAGCCAAGATCTTGCTGGTGGGAGGTTGGGCAAAAACATTCAGTACTTC.

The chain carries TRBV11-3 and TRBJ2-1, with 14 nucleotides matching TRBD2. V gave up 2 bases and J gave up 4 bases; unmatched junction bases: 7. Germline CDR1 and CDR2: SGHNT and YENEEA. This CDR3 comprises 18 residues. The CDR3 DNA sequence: TGTGCCAGCAGCTTAAGACTAGCGGGAGGGCCGGGGTACAATGAGCAGTTCTTC. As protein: CASSLRLAGGPGYNEQFF.

The CDR3 region has the DNA TGTGCCAGCAGTTACTCGCCGGGTAGCTCCTACGAGCAGTACTTC. Translated, it gives CASSYSPGSSYEQYF. The chain employs TRBV6-5 and TRBJ2-7; D is uncertain. Trimming pared 0 bases from V and 0 bases from J, leaving 9 bases between. Germline assignment: CDR1 MNHEY and CDR2 SVGAGI. The CDR3 runs 15 residues.

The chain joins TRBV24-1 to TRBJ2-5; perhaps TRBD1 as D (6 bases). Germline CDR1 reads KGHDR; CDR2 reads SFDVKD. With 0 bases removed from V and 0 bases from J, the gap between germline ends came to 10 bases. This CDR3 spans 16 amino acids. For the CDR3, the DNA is TGTGCCACCAGTGATTTGCACGACAGGAACCAAGAGACCCAGTACTTC. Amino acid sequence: CATSDLHDRNQETQYF.

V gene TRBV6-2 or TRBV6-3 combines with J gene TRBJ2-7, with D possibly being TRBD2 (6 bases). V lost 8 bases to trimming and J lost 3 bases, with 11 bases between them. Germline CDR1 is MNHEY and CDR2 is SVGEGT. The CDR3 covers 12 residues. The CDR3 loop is CASGQGGYEQYF. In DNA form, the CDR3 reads TGTGCCAGCGGGCAGGGAGGCTACGAGCAGTACTTC.

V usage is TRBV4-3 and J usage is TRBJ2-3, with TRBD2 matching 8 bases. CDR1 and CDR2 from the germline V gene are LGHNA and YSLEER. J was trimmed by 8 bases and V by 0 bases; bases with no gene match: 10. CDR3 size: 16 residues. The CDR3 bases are TGCGCCAGCAGCCAAGATGGAGGGACTAGTCCTGGTACGCAGTATTTT. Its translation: CASSQDGGTSPGTQYF.

CDR3: CASRVAAVSTDTQYF. CDR3 in DNA: TGTGCCAGCAGGGTAGCGGCCGTTAGCACAGATACGCAGTATTTT. The rearrangement uses TRBV2 and TRBJ2-3; maybe TRBD2 (6 bases). Between the trimmed V and J ends, which lost 6 bases and 0 bases, there was a span of 13 bases. In germline, CDR1 is SNHLY, CDR2 FYNNEI. The CDR3 extends over 15 amino acids.